This TCR beta chain derives from a study of cytomegalovirus exposure and HLA in healthy donors. PCR amplification relied on 60 Vbeta primers (plus 13 Jbeta primers). Assay used: immunoSEQ multiplex PCR; TCRdb lists only in-frame clones, some missing. This sample has more than 150,000 clones, with around 77% found just once. Germline V gene data show CDR1 as SGHNT and CDR2 as YYREEE (reference sequence). Unmatched junction bases numbered 3, after V lost 4 bases and J lost 3 bases. The length of the CDR3 is 15 residues. Sequenced sample: PBMCs. This chain connects TRBV5-4 to TRBJ2-1, with 11 bases fitting TRBD1. The TCR originated in a middle-aged man in good health and CMV-seronegative. In DNA, the CDR3 is TGTGCCAGCAGCCTGGGACAGGGGGGCTACAATGAGCAGTTCTTC. The encoded protein is CASSLGQGGYNEQFF.